Listed below are T cell receptor beta chains from one sample, sequenced in a study of identifying expanded T cells in peripheral blood. Only in-frame clones appear in the TCRdb table, and some are missing; sequencing was by immunoSEQ multiplex PCR. The table includes approximately 100,000 clones, around 89% detected once. The sample comprised blood. Receptor source: a person aged 18 to 75 in good health. Both conserved end residues are part of each CDR3. The D gene is left open where the match is weak. Size is stated for part of the rows, as once, few or many counts, or as a class when the clone is expanded.

d_call cdr3_length j_call v_call clone_size cdr3_nt cdr3_aa
. 11 TRBJ2-1 TRBV20-1 . TGCAGTGCTCCGTTCTGGGGGGAGCAGTTCTTC CSAPFWGEQFF
TRBD1 15 TRBJ2-2 TRBV12-5 . TGTGCTAGTGGTTTGGTACCAGGGGGTACCGGGGAGCTGTTTTTT CASGLVPGGTGELFF
. 14 TRBJ1-1 TRBV5-4 . TGTGCCAGCAGCTCACTGGGGCGGGGCACTGAAGCTTTCTTT CASSSLGRGTEAFF
. 15 TRBJ2-3 TRBV7-2 . TGTGCCAGCACCCCCGAGGCGGGGGCGGCAGATACGCAGTATTTT CASTPEAGAADTQYF
. 13 TRBJ1-1 TRBV7-6 . TGTGCCAGCAGCCCCCGGTCGAACACTGAAGCTTTCTTT CASSPRSNTEAFF
. 13 TRBJ2-7 TRBV28 few TGTGCCAGCAGTTTAGGCGGAGGTTACGAGCAGTACTTC CASSLGGGYEQYF
. 16 TRBJ1-3 TRBV7-6 once TGTGCCAGCAGCTTAGCTCAAGGACGGACTGGAAACACCATATATTTT CASSLAQGRTGNTIYF
. 16 TRBJ1-2 TRBV5-1 . TGCGCCAGCTCCCCGACAGGCGCCCCCGCCCTCTATGGCTACACCTTC CASSPTGAPALYGYTF
. 11 TRBJ2-7 TRBV7-9 . TGTGCCAGCAGCCAAGGTGGGGAGCAGTACTTC CASSQGGEQYF
. 12 TRBJ1-2 TRBV2 . TGTGCCAGCAGTTCGGACTACTATGGCTACACCTTC CASSSDYYGYTF
. 13 TRBJ1-1 TRBV18 once TGTGCCAGCTCTCCTAGGGAGGACACTGAAGCTTTCTTT CASSPREDTEAFF
. 14 TRBJ1-2 TRBV27 . TGTGCCAGCATGCCGGCAGATACTATCTATGGCTACACCTTC CASMPADTIYGYTF
TRBD2 17 TRBJ2-1 TRBV7-9 . TGTGCCAGCAGCCCCCGGGGGGGGCGCGTCTCCTACAATGAGCAGTTCTTC CASSPRGGRVSYNEQFF
. 16 TRBJ2-6 TRBV5-6 once TGTGCCAGCAGCTTGTCGGTCACCCTTAGGGTCAACGTCCTGACTTTC CASSLSVTLRVNVLTF
TRBD1 14 TRBJ2-1 TRBV5-6 . TGTGCCAGCAGCTGGGGACAGGCGTACAATGAGCAGTTCTTC CASSWGQAYNEQFF
. 16 TRBJ1-4 TRBV15 . TGTGCCACCAGCAACCCCGTGGGGGGGCGTAGGGAAAAACTGTTTTTT CATSNPVGGRREKLFF
TRBD2 15 TRBJ2-3 TRBV5-4 . TGTGCCAGCAGCTCGAAGGGACTAGCGTCGGGTACGCAGTATTTT CASSSKGLASGTQYF
. 12 TRBJ2-5 TRBV29-1 . TGCAGCGTTCGAACCGGGGAGGAGACCCAGTACTTC CSVRTGEETQYF
. 15 TRBJ1-6 TRBV27 . TGTGCCAGCAGTAACGTACAGGCGGATAATTCACCCCTCCACTTT CASSNVQADNSPLHF
TRBD2 18 TRBJ2-3 TRBV27 . TGTGCCAGCAGTTTAGGGGTCGGGACTAACATAGGCACAGATACGCAGTATTTT CASSLGVGTNIGTDTQYF
. 15 TRBJ2-5 TRBV4-1 . TGCGCCAGCAGCCCCGATGGACAGCGTCGAGAGACCCAGTACTTC CASSPDGQRRETQYF
. 15 TRBJ1-4 TRBV27 . TGTGCCAGCAGTTTATTAGGAGGGTCGAGTGAAAAACTGTTTTTT CASSLLGGSSEKLFF
TRBD2 18 TRBJ2-1 TRBV7-9 . TGTGCCAGCAGCCTAATCCTTGGGGCTAGCGGGGGGTCCAGGGAGCAGTTCTTC CASSLILGASGGSREQFF
. 12 TRBJ1-6 TRBV10-2 . TGCGCCAGCAGCTTAGACAGGTCACCCCTCCACTTT CASSLDRSPLHF
TRBD1 17 TRBJ2-5 TRBV13 once TGTGCCAGCAGCTTCGTGGGACAGGGTGTATCCGAAGAGACCCAGTACTTC CASSFVGQGVSEETQYF
TRBD1 15 TRBJ1-4 TRBV7-9 . TGTGCCAGCAGCTTGGGGACAGGGGAAAATGAAAAACTGTTTTTT CASSLGTGENEKLFF
. 17 TRBJ1-5 TRBV4-3 . TGCGCCAGCAGCCAAGAGAAGTACTCTTATGACAATCAGCCCCAGCATTTT CASSQEKYSYDNQPQHF
. 17 TRBJ1-1 TRBV28 few TGTGCCAGCAGTTTATTGGTTCGTGACTTCGTCGCAGGCGAAGCTTTCTTT CASSLLVRDFVAGEAFF
. 15 TRBJ2-1 TRBV9 . TGTGCCAGCAGCGTAGTGGGGGCCCTTTACAATGAGCAGTTCTTC CASSVVGALYNEQFF